This TCR beta chain is drawn from a study of graft-versus-host responses after intestinal transplantation (dated by TCRdb to the early 2020s). In the study overall: Multivisceral, liver-intestinal, or isolated intestinal transplants were received by the recipients. Anti-thymocyte globulin induction was given to all recipients, followed by maintenance tacrolimus and steroids for approximately three years. After intestinal transplantation, graft-versus-host and host-versus-graft alloreactive T cell clones in the graft, circulation and bone marrow were tracked using bulk TCR-beta CDR3 sequencing. To identify alloreactive clones, pre-transplant mixed lymphocyte reaction products were sequenced and compared with unstimulated pre-transplant donor and recipient T cells. The cohort enrolled 20 to 30 intestinal transplant recipients including one retransplant, and 3 patients lacking pretransplant specimens were excluded. A peak of at least 4% donor T cells among recipient peripheral blood mononuclear cells was the definition used for donor T cell macrochimerism. Rather than being sequenced by the commercial service, samples from three later patients were sequenced in-house on an Illumina MiSeq and processed with MiXCR. Paper-wide results and their limitations: Early after transplant, peak levels of circulating GvH clones were associated with declines in HvG clones. GvH clones turned up in recipient bone marrow, with some appearing earlier in ileal mucosa or blood, a pattern consistent with an intestinal mucosal origin. The conclusions were limited by the relatively low number and heterogeneity of the intestinal transplant patients. Patients with donor T cell macrochimerism had high GvH to HvG T cell clonal ratios in their allografts.

CDR1 and CDR2, looked up from the germline V gene, are MGHRA and YSYEKL. The CDR3 has 14 amino acids, counting the end cysteine and phenylalanine. Kept here is only the CDR3 DNA, which spans 42 bases and is read in frame from base 1. Points on this clone: Its specific antigen is unknown. One end of the junction is discordant with germline, which a read error may explain. Distinct nucleotide sequences in the sample also encode this CDR3.

To prepare the library, the immunoSEQ multiplex PCR assay was applied. For most patients, genomic DNA was isolated with the Qiagen DNeasy Blood and Tissue Kit and shipped frozen to Adaptive Biotechnologies for TCR sequencing. For most patients, genomic DNA was subjected to high-throughput TCR-beta CDR3 sequencing by Adaptive Biotechnologies. Under the source paper's analysis protocol: Adaptive's ImmunoSEQ software supplied the TCR sequencing data for 15 to 20 patients, while MiXCR and VDJtools were used to process a few other patients. CD4 versus CD8 sorting errors were corrected by removing sequences found in both subsets at a frequency ratio below 5:1. CDR3 nucleotide sequences shared by donor and recipient were removed because the origin of these sequences could not be assigned. At least 2-fold expansion over unstimulated cells and a minimum CFSE-low frequency of 0.002% (template counts) or 0.001% (read counts) were required for clones to be classified as alloreactive. A clone was considered mappable if detected in the sequenced pre-transplant spleen, lymph node, or MLR CFSE-low populations of the donor or recipient. Cumulative frequency of alloreactive clones was calculated as a percentage of all sequences weighted by copy number. Drawn from immuneACCESS, this table holds only the in-frame rearrangements with V and J called that TCRdb kept. Clones are partly lost; checked studies trace under half to an unresolved V gene and leave the rest unexplained. From that table come the V and J calls and clone size; the DNA was used to work out D and trimming. The sample table shows around 97,000 clones, and 91% are seen once. The ten largest clonotypes hold over 0.15% of the sample.

The time point label, read with the paper, signifies: cells obtained before transplantation from donor or recipient. CD3+CD4+ and CD3+CD8+ populations were FACS-sorted from unstimulated pre-transplant donor and recipient cells taken from spleen or lymph nodes. The sample was unstimulated CD4+ T cells sorted from spleen or lymph node cells, taken before transplant. The TCR comes from a human donor who was the organ donor for an intestinal transplant. Recombination linked TRBV4-1 to TRBJ2-7; the D call is possibly TRBD1 or TRBD2, each sharing 5 bases. CDR3 reads: CASSQGHGGGEQYF. The DNA sequence follows: TGTGCCAGCAGCCAAGGACACGGAGGTGGCGAGCAGTACTTC.